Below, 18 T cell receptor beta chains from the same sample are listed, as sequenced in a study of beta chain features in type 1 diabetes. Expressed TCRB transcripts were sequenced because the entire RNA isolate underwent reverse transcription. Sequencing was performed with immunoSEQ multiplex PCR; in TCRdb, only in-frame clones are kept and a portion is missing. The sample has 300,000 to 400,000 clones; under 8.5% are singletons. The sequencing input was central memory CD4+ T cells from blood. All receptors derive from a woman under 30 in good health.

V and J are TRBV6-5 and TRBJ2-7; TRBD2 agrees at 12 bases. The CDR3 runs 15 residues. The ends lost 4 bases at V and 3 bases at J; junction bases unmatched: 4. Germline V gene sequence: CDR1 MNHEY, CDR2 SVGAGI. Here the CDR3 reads CASSSGLAGNYEQYF. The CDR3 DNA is TGTGCCAGCAGTTCTGGACTAGCGGGGAACTACGAGCAGTACTTC.

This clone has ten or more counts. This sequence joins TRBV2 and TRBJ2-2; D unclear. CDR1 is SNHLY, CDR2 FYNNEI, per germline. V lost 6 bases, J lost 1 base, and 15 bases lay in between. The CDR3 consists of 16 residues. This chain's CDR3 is CASSRAEPMNTGELFF. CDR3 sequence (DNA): TGTGCCAGCAGCCGCGCCGAACCCATGAACACCGGGGAGCTGTTTTTT.

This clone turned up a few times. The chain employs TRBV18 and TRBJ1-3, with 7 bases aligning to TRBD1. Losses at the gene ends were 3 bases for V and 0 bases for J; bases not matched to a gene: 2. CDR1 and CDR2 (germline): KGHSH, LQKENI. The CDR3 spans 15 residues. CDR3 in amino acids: CASSPGQISGNTIYF. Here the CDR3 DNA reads TGTGCCAGCTCACCGGGACAGATCTCTGGAAACACCATATATTTT.

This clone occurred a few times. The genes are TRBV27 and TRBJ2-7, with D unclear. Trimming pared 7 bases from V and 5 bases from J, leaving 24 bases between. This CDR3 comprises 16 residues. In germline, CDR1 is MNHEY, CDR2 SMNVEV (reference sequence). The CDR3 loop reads CASTKTSGPLANEQYF. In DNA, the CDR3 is TGTGCCAGCACCAAGACGAGTGGTCCTTTGGCTAACGAGCAGTACTTC.

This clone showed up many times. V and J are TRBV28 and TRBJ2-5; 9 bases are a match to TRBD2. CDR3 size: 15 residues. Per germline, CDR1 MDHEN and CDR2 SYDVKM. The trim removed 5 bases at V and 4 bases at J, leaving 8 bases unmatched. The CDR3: CASSTQREARETQYF. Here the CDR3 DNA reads TGTGCCAGCAGTACGCAGCGGGAGGCACGAGAGACCCAGTACTTC.

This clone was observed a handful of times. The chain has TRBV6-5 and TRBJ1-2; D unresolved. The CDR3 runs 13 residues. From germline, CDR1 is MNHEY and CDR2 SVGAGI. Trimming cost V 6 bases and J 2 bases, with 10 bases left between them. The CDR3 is CASSLSSNYGYTF. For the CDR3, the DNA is TGTGCCAGCAGCTTAAGTTCCAACTATGGCTACACCTTC.

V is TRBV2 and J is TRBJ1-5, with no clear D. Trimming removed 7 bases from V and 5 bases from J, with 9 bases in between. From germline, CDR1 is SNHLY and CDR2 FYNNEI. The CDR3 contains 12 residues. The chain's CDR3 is CASKRQDQPQHF. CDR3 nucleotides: TGTGCCAGCAAACGACAAGATCAGCCCCAGCATTTT.

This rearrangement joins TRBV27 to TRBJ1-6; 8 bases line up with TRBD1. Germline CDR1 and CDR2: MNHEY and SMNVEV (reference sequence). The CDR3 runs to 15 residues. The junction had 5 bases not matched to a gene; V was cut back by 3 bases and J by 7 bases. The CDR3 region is CASSFQDRGNSPLHF. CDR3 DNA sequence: TGTGCCAGCAGTTTCCAAGACAGGGGCAATTCACCCCTCCACTTT.

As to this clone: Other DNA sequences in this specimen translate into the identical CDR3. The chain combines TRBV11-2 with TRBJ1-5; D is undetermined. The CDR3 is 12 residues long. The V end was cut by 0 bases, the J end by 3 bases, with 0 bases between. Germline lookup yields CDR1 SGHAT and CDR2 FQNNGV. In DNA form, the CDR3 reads TGTGCCAGCAGCTTAGACAATCAGCCCCAGCATTTT. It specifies CASSLDNQPQHF.

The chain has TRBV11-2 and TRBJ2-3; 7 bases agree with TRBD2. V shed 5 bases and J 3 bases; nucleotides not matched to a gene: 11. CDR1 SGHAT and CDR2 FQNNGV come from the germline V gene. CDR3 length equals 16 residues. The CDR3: CASSRNTGRSTDTQYF. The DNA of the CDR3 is TGTGCCAGCAGCAGAAACACCGGGAGGTCTACAGATACGCAGTATTTT.

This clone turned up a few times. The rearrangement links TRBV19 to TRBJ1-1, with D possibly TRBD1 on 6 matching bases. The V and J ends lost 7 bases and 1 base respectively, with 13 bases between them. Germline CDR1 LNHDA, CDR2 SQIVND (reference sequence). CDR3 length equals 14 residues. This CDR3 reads CASKPGHTNTEAFF. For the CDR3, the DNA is TGTGCCAGTAAACCGGGACACACGAACACTGAAGCTTTCTTT.

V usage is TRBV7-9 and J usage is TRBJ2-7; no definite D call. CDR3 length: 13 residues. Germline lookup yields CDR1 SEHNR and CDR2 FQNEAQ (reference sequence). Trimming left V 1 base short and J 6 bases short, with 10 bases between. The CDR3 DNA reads TGTGCCAGCAGCTTAGGTTCCAGCAGCGAGCAGTACTTC. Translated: CASSLGSSSEQYF. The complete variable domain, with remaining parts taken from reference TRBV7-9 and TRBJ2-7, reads DTGVSQNPRHKITKRGQNVTFRCDPISEHNRLYWYRQTLGQGPEFLTYFQNEAQLEKSRLLSDRFSAERPKGSFSTLEIQRTEQGDSAMYLCASSLGSSSEQYFGPGTRLTVT.

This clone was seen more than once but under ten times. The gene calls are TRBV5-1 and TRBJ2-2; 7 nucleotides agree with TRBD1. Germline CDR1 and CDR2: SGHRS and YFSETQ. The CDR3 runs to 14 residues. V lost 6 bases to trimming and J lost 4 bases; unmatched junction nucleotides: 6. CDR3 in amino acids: CASKGGLVTGELFF. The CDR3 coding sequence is TGCGCCAGCAAAGGGGGCTTGGTCACCGGGGAGCTGTTTTTT.

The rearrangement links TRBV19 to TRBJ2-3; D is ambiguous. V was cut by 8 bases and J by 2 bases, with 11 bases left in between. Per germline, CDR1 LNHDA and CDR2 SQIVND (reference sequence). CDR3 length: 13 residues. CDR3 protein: CASSPGNTDTQYF. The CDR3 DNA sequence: TGTGCCAGTTCTCCTGGAAACACAGATACGCAGTATTTT.

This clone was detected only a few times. This CDR3 is CASSVAGVSEQYF. The CDR3 bases are TGTGCCAGCAGCGTAGCGGGAGTTAGCGAGCAGTACTTC. This chain links TRBV5-4 with TRBJ2-7, with 9 nucleotides matching TRBD2. Germline CDR1 is SGHNT and CDR2 is YYREEE (reference sequence). With 4 bases clipped from V and 6 bases from J, the junction kept 5 bases outside the gene matches. The CDR3 contains 13 residues.

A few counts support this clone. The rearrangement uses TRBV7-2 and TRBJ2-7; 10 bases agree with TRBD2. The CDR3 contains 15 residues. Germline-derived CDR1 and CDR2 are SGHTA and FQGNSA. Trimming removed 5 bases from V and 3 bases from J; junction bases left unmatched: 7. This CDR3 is CASSLASGSFYEQYF. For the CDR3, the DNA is TGTGCCAGCAGCCTGGCTAGCGGGAGTTTCTACGAGCAGTACTTC.

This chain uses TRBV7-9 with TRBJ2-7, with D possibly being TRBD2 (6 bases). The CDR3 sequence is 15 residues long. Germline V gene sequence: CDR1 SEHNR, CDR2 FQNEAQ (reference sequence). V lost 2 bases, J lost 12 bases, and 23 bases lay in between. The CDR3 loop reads CASSLTGASLEGRYF. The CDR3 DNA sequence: TGTGCCAGCAGCTTAACGGGAGCCTCCTTGGAGGGTCGGTACTTC.

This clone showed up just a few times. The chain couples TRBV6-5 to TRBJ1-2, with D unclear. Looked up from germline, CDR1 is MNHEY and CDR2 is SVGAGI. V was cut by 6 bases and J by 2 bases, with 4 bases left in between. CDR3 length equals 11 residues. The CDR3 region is CASRQNYGYTF. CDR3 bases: TGTGCCAGCAGACAGAACTATGGCTACACCTTC.